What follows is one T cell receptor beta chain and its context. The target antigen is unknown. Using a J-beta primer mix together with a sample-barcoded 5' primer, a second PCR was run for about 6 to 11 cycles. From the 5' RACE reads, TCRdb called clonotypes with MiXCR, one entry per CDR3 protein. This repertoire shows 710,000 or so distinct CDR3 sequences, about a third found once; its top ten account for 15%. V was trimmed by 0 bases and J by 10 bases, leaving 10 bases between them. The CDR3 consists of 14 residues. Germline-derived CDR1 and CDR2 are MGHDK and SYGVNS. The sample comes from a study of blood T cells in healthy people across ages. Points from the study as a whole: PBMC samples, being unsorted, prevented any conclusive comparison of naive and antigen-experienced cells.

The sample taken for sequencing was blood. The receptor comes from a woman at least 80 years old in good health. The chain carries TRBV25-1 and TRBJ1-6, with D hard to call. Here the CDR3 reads CASSEYRWSSPLHF. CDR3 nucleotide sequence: TGTGCCAGCAGTGAATATAGGTGGTCGTCACCCCTCCACTTT. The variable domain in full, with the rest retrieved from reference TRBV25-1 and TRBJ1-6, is EADIYQTPRYLVIGTGKKITLECSQTMGHDKMYWYQQDPGMELHLIHYSYGVNSTEKGDLSSESTVSRIRTEHFPLTLESARPSHTSQYLCASSEYRWSSPLHFGNGTRLTVT.